The 10 T cell receptor beta chains below were found in one sample sequenced in a study of shared clonotypes between healthy human individuals. Sequencing was performed with immunoSEQ multiplex PCR; in TCRdb, only in-frame clones are kept and a portion is missing. The sample lists some 2,000,000 clones, roughly 94% seen once, with 0.9% to 1.3% in the top ten. Naive CD8 populations comprised CD45RO-negative cells positively selected for CCR7, excluding terminally differentiated effector memory CD45RA+ cells. Sequencing was carried out using naive CD8+ T cells sorted from blood. The receptors come from a man in his late teens or twenties in good health.

The chain has TRBV27 and TRBJ2-2; TRBD1 is a possible D gene (6 bases). CDR3 length equals 15 residues. Trimming shortened V by 5 bases and J by 4 bases, and 14 bases separated the two germline ends. Germline CDR1 is MNHEY and CDR2 is SMNVEV (reference sequence). CDR3 sequence (DNA): TGTGCCAGCAGTATATGGACAGTTGGCACCGGGGAGCTGTTTTTT. Translating gives CASSIWTVGTGELFF.

The chain uses TRBV7-2 and TRBJ2-7, with D perhaps TRBD1 or TRBD2 (6 bases each). The CDR3 runs to 15 residues. Trimming removed 5 bases from V and 0 bases from J, with 14 bases in between. Germline assignment: CDR1 SGHTA and CDR2 FQGNSA. The CDR3 bases are TGTGCCAGCAGCCCCGGCAGGGGAGGCTCCTACGAGCAGTACTTC. This translates into CASSPGRGGSYEQYF.

On this clone itself: A much larger clone differs by one base, so this may be a read error. Different DNA sequences within this sample yield the same CDR3. This sequence joins TRBV4-3 and TRBJ2-7; a weak D match, TRBD2 (6 bases). The CDR3 spans 15 residues. The germline CDR1 and CDR2 sequences are LGHNA and YSLEER. V was pared by 1 base and J by 0 bases, with 10 bases between. This CDR3 is CASSQVLGSSYEQYF. CDR3 DNA: TGCGCCAGCAGCCAAGTTCTCGGGAGCTCCTACGAGCAGTACTTC.

V is TRBV4-3 and J is TRBJ1-2, with a tentative D call TRBD1 (5 bases). The CDR3 extends over 17 amino acids. Germline CDR1 and CDR2: LGHNA and YSLEER. Trimming took off 0 bases at V and 5 bases at J, with 19 bases between the two ends. The CDR3 DNA is TGCGCCAGCAGCCAAGACGGGACCCTAGAGGGCTTATATGGCTACACCTTC. This sequence encodes CASSQDGTLEGLYGYTF.

As to this clone: The sample holds other DNA sequences that translate to the same CDR3. The chain carries TRBV18 and TRBJ1-2, with D maybe TRBD1 (5 bases). This CDR3 has 13 amino acids. Germline V gives CDR1 KGHSH, CDR2 LQKENI. Trimming cost V 0 bases and J 6 bases, with 8 bases left between them. The CDR3 sequence: CASSPPGGDGYTF. CDR3 DNA sequence: TGTGCCAGCTCACCACCGGGAGGGGATGGCTACACCTTC.

V is TRBV28 and J is TRBJ2-7; 9 bases line up with TRBD1. V shed 2 bases, J shed 6 bases, and the junction held 11 bases outside the gene matches. Per the germline V gene, CDR1 is MDHEN and CDR2 is SYDVKM. The CDR3 runs to 16 residues. This CDR3 reads CASSLDRGQGIPEQYF. Written as DNA, the CDR3 is TGTGCCAGCAGTTTAGATAGGGGACAGGGAATCCCCGAGCAGTACTTC.

V and J are TRBV2 and TRBJ2-7; 8 bases fit TRBD1. Germline V gene lookup returns CDR1 SNHLY and CDR2 FYNNEI. After removal of 7 bases from V and 2 bases from J, the junction contained 7 bases not matched to a gene. The CDR3 consists of 14 residues. The CDR3 protein is CASTDDRGPYEQYF. DNA for the CDR3: TGTGCCAGCACCGACGACAGGGGCCCCTACGAGCAGTACTTC.

CDR3 sequence (DNA): TGTGCCAGCAGTTACTTCGGGAGTGCCACAGATACGCAGTATTTT. It specifies CASSYFGSATDTQYF. The chain has TRBV6-5 and TRBJ2-3, with TRBD2 as a possible D gene (6 bases). Germline lookup yields CDR1 MNHEY and CDR2 SVGAGI. The CDR3 is 15 residues long. Trimming removed 1 base at V and 2 bases at J, with 10 bases between.

The chain uses TRBV29-1 and TRBJ2-3, with 7 nucleotides matching TRBD2. With V trimmed by 7 bases and J by 6 bases, 7 bases remained unmatched. The CDR3 runs 12 residues. Per germline, CDR1 SQVTM and CDR2 ANQGSEA. CDR3 sequence (DNA): TGCAGCGGAGGACTAGTTTCCGATACGCAGTATTTT. It encodes CSGGLVSDTQYF.

This chain joins TRBV6-6 and TRBJ1-5; TRBD1 aligns across 8 bases. CDR3 size: 13 residues. The trim removed 5 bases at V and 5 bases at J, leaving 2 bases unmatched. Germline V lookup: CDR1 MNHNY, CDR2 SVGAGI (reference sequence). The DNA for the CDR3 is TGTGCCAGCAGTGGACAGGGAGATCAGCCCCAGCATTTT. Protein sequence: CASSGQGDQPQHF.